The 13 T cell receptor beta chains below were found in one sample sequenced in a study of blood T cell repertoires in COVID-19. Assay used: immunoSEQ multiplex PCR; TCRdb lists only in-frame clones, some missing. Of hundreds of thousands of clones listed, roughly nine tenths were seen once; the top ten hold 1% to 1.3%. The sequenced material came from PBMCs or T cells enriched from blood (not recorded which). The receptors here all came from a man aged 25 to 40 who had recovered from COVID-19.

V gene TRBV19 combines with J gene TRBJ1-5, with TRBD1 as a possible D gene (6 bases). CDR3 length: 17 residues. Germline loops: CDR1 LNHDA, CDR2 SQIVND (reference sequence). V was clipped by 2 bases and J by 3 bases, with 17 bases between them. CDR3 region: CASSILGGAGSNQPQHF. Written as DNA, the CDR3 is TGTGCCAGTAGTATATTGGGGGGGGCAGGTTCCAATCAGCCCCAGCATTTT.

This clone showed up just once. V gene TRBV9 combines with J gene TRBJ1-2; 10 bases fit TRBD1. Germline V gene lookup returns CDR1 SGDLS and CDR2 YYNGEE. CDR3 length: 14 amino acids. V dropped 0 bases and J dropped 8; count of bases not matched to a gene: 4. Written as DNA, the CDR3 is TGTGCCAGCAGCGTAGGTGGGGACAGGGGCGGCTACACCTTC. Protein: CASSVGGDRGGYTF.

This clone was recorded once. The CDR3 loop reads CASSIPGVMGNQPQHF. The CDR3 coding sequence is TGTGCCAGTAGTATCCCAGGGGTGATGGGCAATCAGCCCCAGCATTTT. This chain connects TRBV19 to TRBJ1-5, with D tentatively TRBD1 (6 bases). The germline V gene has CDR1 LNHDA and CDR2 SQIVND (reference sequence). V lost 3 bases to trimming and J lost 2 bases, with 14 bases between them. The CDR3 is 16 residues long.

The chain recombines TRBV27 with TRBJ2-7; D perhaps matches TRBD2 (5 bases). Germline lookup yields CDR1 MNHEY and CDR2 SMNVEV (reference sequence). CDR3 length: 12 residues. V lost 5 bases, J lost 11 bases, and 16 bases lay in between. This CDR3 is CASSPQAGAKYF. CDR3 in DNA: TGTGCCAGCAGTCCTCAGGCGGGTGCAAAGTACTTC.

The rearrangement uses TRBV24-1 and TRBJ1-5; 8 bases match TRBD1. Germline lookup yields CDR1 KGHDR and CDR2 SFDVKD. Trimming took 3 bases from V and 2 from J; bases not matched to a gene: 5. The CDR3 sequence is 16 residues long. The DNA for the CDR3 is TGTGCCACCAGTGATCCCGGACAGGGAGGCAATCAGCCCCAGCATTTT. Protein: CATSDPGQGGNQPQHF.

J is TRBJ2-3 and V is TRBV5-4; 9 bases are shared with TRBD2. CDR1 SGHNT and CDR2 YYREEE come from the germline V gene (reference sequence). After removal of 5 bases from V and 2 bases from J, the junction contained 15 bases not matched to a gene. This CDR3 has 18 amino acids. In DNA form, the CDR3 reads TGTGCCAGCAGTACCGGCTTAGGGCTAGCGGGAAACACAGATACGCAGTATTTT. It is translated as CASSTGLGLAGNTDTQYF.

The chain links TRBV28 to TRBJ2-3; D remains unclear. The CDR3 runs 12 residues. Trimming removed 3 bases from V and 4 bases from J, with 5 bases in between. The germline CDR1 and CDR2 sequences are MDHEN and SYDVKM. The CDR3 here is CASSLWPDTQYF. CDR3 sequence (DNA): TGTGCCAGCAGTTTGTGGCCAGATACGCAGTATTTT.

The chain has TRBV28 and TRBJ1-4, with 7 bases that match TRBD1. Germline-derived CDR1 and CDR2 are MDHEN and SYDVKM. V lost 6 bases to trimming and J lost 8 bases; unmatched junction nucleotides: 9. The CDR3 has 14 residues. CDR3 sequence: CASRKQGRGEKLFF. CDR3 nucleotides: TGTGCCAGCAGAAAACAGGGGAGAGGCGAAAAACTGTTTTTT. Together with reference TRBV28 and TRBJ1-4, the CDR3 gives the full variable domain: DVKVTQSSRYLVKRTGEKVFLECVQDMDHENMFWYRQDPGLGLRLIYFSYDVKMKEKGDIPEGYSVSREKKERFSLILESASTNQTSMYLCASRKQGRGEKLFFGSGTQLSVL.

This clone showed up just a few times. The V and J genes are TRBV6-5 and TRBJ2-1; 7 nucleotides agree with TRBD2. Germline V gene data show CDR1 as MNHEY and CDR2 as SVGAGI. The V segment lost 6 bases and the J segment 6 bases; nucleotides outside the gene matches: 11. This CDR3 is 15 amino acids long. CDR3 region: CASSVLGGSGNEQFF. As DNA, the CDR3 is TGTGCCAGCAGCGTCTTGGGCGGGAGCGGCAATGAGCAGTTCTTC.

V and J are TRBV3-1 (or the pseudogene TRBV3-2) and TRBJ2-2; D is possibly TRBD1 (6 bases). The CDR3 loop spans 18 amino acids. V was pared by 3 bases and J by 0 bases, with 17 bases between. Germline-derived CDR1 and CDR2 are LGHDT and YNNKEL (reference sequence). DNA for the CDR3: TGTGCCAGCAGCCAGAGGGGACAAATAACGCCGAACACCGGGGAGCTGTTTTTT. It translates to CASSQRGQITPNTGELFF.

The chain employs TRBV24-1 and TRBJ2-1; D might be TRBD1 (6 bases). Trimming removed 0 bases from V and 7 bases from J, with 15 bases in between. CDR3 length: 16 amino acids. The V gene's germline CDR1 is KGHDR and CDR2 SFDVKD. CDR3 sequence reads: CATSDLLQGGINEQFF. CDR3 bases: TGTGCCACCAGTGATTTGTTACAGGGTGGTATTAATGAGCAGTTCTTC.

The genes are TRBV11-2 and TRBJ2-3; D perhaps matches TRBD2 (5 bases). This CDR3 comprises 17 residues. Germline lookup yields CDR1 SGHAT and CDR2 FQNNGV. Trimming took off 1 base at V and 1 base at J, with 15 bases between the two ends. The chain's CDR3 is CASSLVGGFTGTDTQYF. The CDR3, as DNA: TGTGCCAGCAGCTTAGTCGGCGGGTTTACTGGCACAGATACGCAGTATTTT.

This chain connects TRBV7-3 to TRBJ2-2; the D gene is possibly TRBD2 (6 bases). CDR3 length equals 17 residues. V gave up 2 bases and J gave up 0 bases, with 13 bases separating them. CDR1 is SGHTA, CDR2 FQGTGA, per germline. The CDR3 coding sequence is TGTGCCAGCAGCTTAGGAGGGACCTTCGCGAACACCGGGGAGCTGTTTTTT. It translates to CASSLGGTFANTGELFF.